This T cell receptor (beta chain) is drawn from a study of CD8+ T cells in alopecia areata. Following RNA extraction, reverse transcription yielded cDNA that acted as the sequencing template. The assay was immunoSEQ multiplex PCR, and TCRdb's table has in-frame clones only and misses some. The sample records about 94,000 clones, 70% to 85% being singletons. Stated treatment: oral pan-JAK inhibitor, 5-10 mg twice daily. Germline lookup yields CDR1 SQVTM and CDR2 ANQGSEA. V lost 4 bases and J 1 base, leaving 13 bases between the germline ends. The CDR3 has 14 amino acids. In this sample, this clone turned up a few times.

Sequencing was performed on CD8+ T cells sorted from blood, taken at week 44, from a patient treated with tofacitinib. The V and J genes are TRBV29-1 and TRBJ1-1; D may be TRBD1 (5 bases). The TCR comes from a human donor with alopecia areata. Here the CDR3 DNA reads TGCAGCGTTGGGGTCAGGGATACGAACACTGAAGCTTTCTTT. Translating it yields CSVGVRDTNTEAFF.